The clone carrying this T cell receptor beta chain was seen a handful of times. Its antigen is not identified. All the patients suffered relapse after autologous stem cell transplantation, and brentuximab vedotin exposure differed. The best responses consisted of complete response, partial response or progressive disease. Method: immunoSEQ multiplex PCR; TCRdb's copy keeps in-frame clones and lacks some. The table records under 75,000 clones, around 90% of them present only once. The sample belongs to a study of PD-1 blockade in classical Hodgkin lymphoma. Overall study results and limits: Repertoire difference causes, possibly disease activity or prior therapy, remain undefined. There was a significant rise in CD4+ TCR diversity by C4D1, with no such rise for CD8+. Baseline diversity was lower in partial responders and progressors than complete responders.

CDR1 is DFQATT, CDR2 SNEGSKA, per germline (reference sequence). CDR3 size: 11 residues. The receptor was derived from a human donor with classical Hodgkin lymphoma. V gene TRBV20-1 combines with J gene TRBJ1-1; D not resolved. The sequenced sample was peripheral blood mononuclear cells (PBMCs), obtained before the second cycle of nivolumab. Written as DNA, the CDR3 is TGCAGCGCGGACGGGAACACTGAAGCTTTCTTT. Encoded protein: CSADGNTEAFF.